A selection of T cell receptor beta chains follows, all from one sample in a study of OX40 agonist ivuxolimab in advanced cancers. The data were produced by immunoSEQ multiplex PCR, yet TCRdb's version contains in-frame clones alone and is incomplete. The sample shows about 62,000 clones, over 75% of them seen only once. The sample consisted of CD4+ or CD8+ T cells sorted from blood, taken in a trial of the OX40 agonist ivuxolimab. Every receptor here comes from an adult with an advanced solid tumor such as melanoma, head and neck, liver or kidney cancer. The CDR3 runs from the conserved cysteine through the conserved F or W. Fields, in order: clone size, D gene, V gene, J gene, CDR3 protein, CDR3 DNA. D genes are given only for firm matches. Rows give clone size only sometimes, using once, few, many, or a class for an expanded clone.

few,.,TRBV6-5,TRBJ1-2,CASSYSQNYGYTF,TGTGCCAGCAGTTACTCGCAAAACTATGGCTACACCTTC
.,TRBD1,TRBV11-2,TRBJ1-5,CASSLNPGQNQPQHF,TGTGCCAGCAGCTTGAACCCGGGACAGAATCAGCCCCAGCATTTT
.,.,TRBV11-2,TRBJ2-1,CASSPIYNEQFF,TGTGCCAGCAGCCCCATCTACAATGAGCAGTTCTTC
.,.,TRBV6-5,TRBJ1-1,CASSYSIWGEKAFF,TGTGCCAGCAGTTACTCGATTTGGGGGGAAAAAGCTTTCTTT
few,.,TRBV19,TRBJ1-5,CASSTGTDSNQPQHF,TGTGCCAGTAGTACAGGAACTGATAGCAATCAGCCCCAGCATTTT
.,.,TRBV7-8,TRBJ1-4,CASSPNQGFNEKLFF,TGTGCCAGCAGTCCAAACCAGGGTTTCAATGAAAAACTGTTTTTT
.,.,TRBV29-1,TRBJ1-4,CSVVAGHEKLFF,TGCAGCGTTGTTGCAGGGCATGAAAAACTGTTTTTT
.,TRBD1,TRBV6-6,TRBJ1-2,CASKPGQGAYGYTF,TGTGCCAGCAAACCCGGACAGGGGGCCTATGGCTACACCTTC
.,TRBD1,TRBV7-8,TRBJ1-4,CASSLEVTGDEKLFF,TGTGCCAGCAGCTTAGAAGTAACAGGGGATGAAAAACTGTTTTTT
.,.,TRBV7-9,TRBJ1-4,CASSLSTGWGEKLFF,TGTGCCAGCAGCTTATCGACGGGGTGGGGTGAAAAACTGTTTTTT
once,.,TRBV28,TRBJ2-4,CASTPSGENIQYF,TGTGCCAGCACCCCCAGTGGGGAAAACATTCAGTACTTC
.,TRBD1,TRBV27,TRBJ2-1,CASNQRGDRGDEQFF,TGTGCCAGCAATCAACGCGGGGACAGGGGGGATGAGCAGTTCTTC
.,.,TRBV11-2,TRBJ1-6,CASSLERDNYNSPLHF,TGTGCCAGCAGCTTAGAGAGGGACAATTATAATTCACCCCTCCACTTT
once,.,TRBV25-1,TRBJ2-3,CASSEGAGTDTQYF,TGTGCCAGCAGTGAAGGGGCGGGCACAGATACGCAGTATTTT
.,.,TRBV11-3,TRBJ1-6,CASSEDPTTSPLHF,TGTGCCAGCAGCGAGGATCCCACTACATCACCCCTCCACTTT
.,.,TRBV4-3,TRBJ1-1,CASSHRIQGIPEAFF,TGCGCCAGCAGCCACCGAATACAGGGTATCCCTGAAGCTTTCTTT
.,.,TRBV19,TRBJ1-1,CASSIGDMNTEAFF,TGTGCCAGTAGTATCGGGGACATGAACACTGAAGCTTTCTTT
.,TRBD1,TRBV14,TRBJ1-1,CASSKAGGLSTEAFF,TGTGCCAGCAGCAAAGCAGGGGGCCTAAGCACTGAAGCTTTCTTT
.,TRBD1,TRBV5-6,TRBJ2-3,CASSRQGGTDTQYF,TGTGCCAGCAGCCGGCAGGGGGGCACAGATACGCAGTATTTT
.,.,TRBV6-4,TRBJ2-5,CASRRTGETQYF,TGTGCCAGCAGGAGAACAGGGGAGACCCAGTACTTC
.,TRBD2,TRBV7-2,TRBJ2-1,CASSPLAGGLGEQFF,TGTGCCAGCAGCCCCCTAGCGGGGGGTTTGGGTGAGCAGTTCTTC
.,.,TRBV2,TRBJ1-2,CASNEHPNYGYTF,TGTGCCAGCAACGAACACCCTAACTATGGCTACACCTTC
once,.,TRBV7-9,TRBJ2-5,CASSPQETQYF,TGTGCCAGCAGCCCACAAGAGACCCAGTACTTC
many,.,TRBV21-1,TRBJ2-7,CASSKLRNRRDRYYEQYF,TGTGCCAGCAGCAAACTCAGGAATCGACGGGACAGATACTACGAGCAGTACTTC
.,TRBD1,TRBV4-1,TRBJ2-1,CASSQVTGGPYEQFF,TGCGCCAGCAGCCAAGTAACAGGGGGGCCATATGAGCAGTTCTTC
.,.,TRBV7-9,TRBJ1-1,CASSFGGEAFF,TGTGCCAGCAGCTTCGGAGGGGAAGCTTTCTTT
.,.,TRBV27,TRBJ1-3,CASSSYSGNTIYF,TGTGCCAGCTCAAGTTACTCTGGAAACACCATATATTTT
.,.,TRBV19,TRBJ1-2,CASTSTWANANYGYTF,TGTGCCAGTACCTCGACCTGGGCCAACGCTAACTATGGCTACACCTTC
.,TRBD1,TRBV7-9,TRBJ2-5,CASSLKQGVRETQYF,TGTGCCAGCAGCTTGAAACAGGGGGTAAGGGAGACCCAGTACTTC
few,.,TRBV28,TRBJ1-4,CASSLWTVEYETLFF,TGTGCCAGCAGTTTATGGACAGTCGAATATGAAACACTGTTTTTT
.,.,TRBV27,TRBJ1-1,CASSERVARNTEAFF,TGTGCCAGCAGTGAAAGGGTGGCTCGGAACACTGAAGCTTTCTTT
.,.,TRBV5-6,TRBJ2-1,CASSDILIGSNNEQFF,TGTGCCAGCAGCGACATCCTCATCGGGTCCAACAATGAGCAGTTCTTC
.,TRBD2,TRBV7-3,TRBJ2-5,CASSLDLAGSQYF,TGTGCCAGCAGCTTAGATCTAGCGGGAAGCCAGTACTTC
.,.,TRBV6-1,TRBJ1-5,CASSDEGRAPNQPQHF,TGTGCCAGCAGTGATGAAGGGAGGGCGCCAAATCAGCCCCAGCATTTT
few,TRBD2,TRBV5-6,TRBJ2-3,CASSSFGRTSGTQDTQYF,TGTGCCAGCAGCTCCTTTGGACGGACTAGCGGGACTCAAGATACGCAGTATTTT